One sample yielded the 14 T cell receptor beta chains listed below, sequenced in a study of blood T cell repertoires in COVID-19. The table came from immunoSEQ multiplex PCR; TCRdb's copy has only in-frame clones and leaves some out. The sample records approximately 54,000 clones, roughly nine tenths being singletons. The specimen was peripheral blood. The source of these receptors is a woman in her thirties or forties with active COVID-19.

J is TRBJ2-7 and V is TRBV6-5, with TRBD1 matching 8 bases. The germline gives CDR1 MNHEY, CDR2 SVGAGI. Germline trimming cut 6 bases from V and 0 bases from J; bases unmatched to any gene: 4. This CDR3 has 14 amino acids. This chain's CDR3 is CASSRTGSSYEQYF. In nucleotides, the CDR3 is TGTGCCAGCAGCCGGACAGGGAGCTCCTACGAGCAGTACTTC.

The table lists this clone with a count of one. The chain couples TRBV7-2 to TRBJ1-4, with a possible D match to TRBD1 (6 bases). Trimming took 3 bases from V and 1 from J, leaving 12 bases between them. The CDR3 has 16 residues. The germline CDR1 and CDR2 sequences are SGHTA and FQGNSA. The CDR3 loop reads CASSFGGTLTNEKLFF. DNA of the CDR3: TGTGCCAGCAGCTTCGGGGGGACACTAACTAATGAAAAACTGTTTTTT. The full variable domain, completed using reference TRBV7-2 and TRBJ1-4, is GAGVSQSPSNKVTEKGKDVELRCDPISGHTALYWYRQSLGQGLEFLIYFQGNSAPDKSGLPSDRFSAERTGGSVSTLTIQRTQQEDSAVYLCASSFGGTLTNEKLFFGSGTQLSVL.

This chain joins TRBV21-1 and TRBJ2-3; the table's TRBD2 call for D was not verified on the DNA. TRBV21-1 is marked as a pseudogene. CDR3 length equals 16 residues. CDR3 amino acids: CASSFRTSEGTDTQYF. The CDR3 DNA reads as TGTGCCAGCAGCTTTCGGACTAGCGAGGGGACAGATACGCAGTATTTT.

This chain links TRBV6-5 with TRBJ2-5; 7 bases line up with TRBD2. V was pared by 6 bases and J by 5 bases, with 6 bases of the junction left unmatched. Per germline, CDR1 MNHEY and CDR2 SVGAGI. This CDR3 comprises 13 residues. The CDR3, as DNA: TGTGCCAGCAGCCGTACCGGGGGGGAGACCCAGTACTTC. Protein product: CASSRTGGETQYF.

The V gene is TRBV27, the J gene TRBJ1-5; 7 bases map to TRBD1. The CDR3 contains 16 residues. Germline CDR1 reads MNHEY; CDR2 reads SMNVEV (reference sequence). V was clipped by 3 bases and J by 2 bases; unmatched bases: 7. CDR3 protein: CASSFVTGTGNQPQHF. The DNA for the CDR3 is TGTGCCAGCAGTTTTGTGACAGGGACTGGCAATCAGCCCCAGCATTTT.

The chain carries TRBV3-1 (or the pseudogene TRBV3-2) and TRBJ1-4; no clear D. Germline lookup yields CDR1 LGHDT and CDR2 YNNKEL (reference sequence). This CDR3 has 15 residues. With 2 bases removed from V and 6 bases from J, the gap between germline ends came to 13 bases. The CDR3 spells CASSQRETAYEKLFF. The DNA for the CDR3 is TGTGCCAGCAGCCAAAGGGAGACGGCATATGAAAAACTGTTTTTT.

This clone showed up just once. CDR3 region: CASSYSYEQYF. As DNA, the CDR3 is TGTGCCAGCAGCTACTCCTACGAGCAGTACTTC. This sequence joins TRBV3-1 (or the pseudogene TRBV3-2) and TRBJ2-7, with D hard to call. The CDR3 length is 11 residues. Trimming removed 5 bases from V and 0 bases from J, with 2 bases in between. Germline values: CDR1 LGHDT, CDR2 YNNKEL (reference sequence).

V and J are TRBV18 and TRBJ1-1, with D possibly TRBD1 on 5 matching bases. Germline V CDR1 and CDR2: KGHSH, LQKENI. V dropped 2 bases and J dropped 6 bases, with 10 bases sitting between them. CDR3 size: 13 residues. The CDR3 DNA reads TGTGCCAGCTCACCAGGGGTAGGGGCTGAAGCTTTCTTT. This sequence encodes CASSPGVGAEAFF.

With respect to this clone: The junction shows a germline mismatch at one end, possibly a read error. CDR3 sequence: CASSSHYYEQFF. Written as DNA, the CDR3 is TGCGCCAGCAGCTCGCACTACTATGAGCAGTTCTTC. The rearrangement uses TRBV4-3 and TRBJ2-1, with D unresolved. CDR1 and CDR2 (germline): LGHNA, YSLEER. The CDR3 consists of 12 residues.

This rearrangement joins TRBV3-1 (or the pseudogene TRBV3-2) to TRBJ2-7; TRBD2 aligns across 13 bases. The CDR3 is 16 amino acids. The junction had 6 bases not matched to a gene; V was cut back by 3 bases and J by 4 bases. Germline V lookup: CDR1 LGHDT, CDR2 YNNKEL (reference sequence). CDR3 loop: CASSHRSGLAGYEQYF. The DNA for the CDR3 is TGTGCCAGCAGCCATCGCTCGGGACTAGCGGGGTACGAGCAGTACTTC.

This rearrangement joins TRBV14 to TRBJ2-5; TRBD1 is a possible D gene (6 bases). Germline V gene data show CDR1 as SGHDN and CDR2 as FVKESK. This CDR3 region has 14 residues. The V and J ends lost 1 base and 5 bases respectively, with 11 bases between them. The CDR3 sequence is CASSQGQVWETQYF. CDR3 DNA: TGTGCCAGCAGCCAAGGACAGGTGTGGGAGACCCAGTACTTC.

The CDR3 is CASSFGDINQPQHF. In DNA, the CDR3 is TGCGCCAGCAGCTTCGGGGACATCAATCAGCCCCAGCATTTT. The chain couples TRBV5-1 to TRBJ1-5, with a possible D match to TRBD1 (6 bases). CDR1 and CDR2 from the germline V gene are SGHRS and YFSETQ. V shed 2 bases and J shed 3 bases, with 9 bases lying between them. This CDR3 is 14 amino acids long.

The CDR3 is CASSFASTQETQYF. The CDR3 DNA reads as TGTGCCAGCAGCTTCGCGTCCACGCAAGAGACCCAGTACTTC. The rearrangement links TRBV11-2 to TRBJ2-5; D call uncertain. CDR1 and CDR2 (germline): SGHAT, FQNNGV. V shed 3 bases and J shed 2 bases, with 10 bases lying between them. The CDR3 has 14 residues. The whole variable domain, filled in from reference TRBV11-2 and TRBJ2-5, reads EAGVAQSPRYKIIEKRQSVAFWCNPISGHATLYWYQQILGQGPKLLIQFQNNGVVDDSQLPKDRFSAERLKGVDSTLKIQPAKLEDSAVYLCASSFASTQETQYFGPGTRLLVL.

The chain recombines TRBV5-6 with TRBJ2-2; no firm D call. Between the trimmed V and J ends, which lost 4 bases and 4 bases, there was a span of 8 bases. Germline loops: CDR1 SGHDT, CDR2 YYEEEE. This CDR3 is 13 amino acids long. DNA for the CDR3: TGTGCCAGCAGCCGGTCCCCCACCGGGGAGCTGTTTTTT. It codes for CASSRSPTGELFF. The variable domain in full, completed from reference TRBV5-6 and TRBJ2-2, reads DAGVTQSPTHLIKTRGQQVTLRCSPKSGHDTVSWYQQALGQGPQFIFQYYEEEERQRGNFPDRFSGHQFPNYSSELNVNALLLGDSALYLCASSRSPTGELFFGEGSRLTVL.